This T cell receptor beta chain was captured in a study of blood T cell repertoires in COVID-19. Study-level information: COVID-19 samples from acute and convalescent phases originated in the United States, Italy and Spain. In each case, the material was cDNA or gDNA derived from T cells, B-cell-depleted T cells, or PBMCs.

V lost 6 bases and J lost 1; bases outside the gene matches: 3. This CDR3 spans 14 amino acids. Germline CDR1 and CDR2: SEHNR and FQNEAQ (reference sequence). As originally analysed: Cell counts per sample came from amplifying reference gene primers. Method: immunoSEQ multiplex PCR; TCRdb's copy keeps in-frame clones and lacks some. V and J calls and clone size are given by that table; D and trimming were obtained from the DNA. Among approximately 230,000 clones, about 90% were seen once, and the ten largest hold over 1.3%. The chain couples TRBV7-9 to TRBJ2-5, with 9 positions matching TRBD2. The sequenced sample was peripheral blood. This clonotype was sampled from a man older than 75 with acute or convalescent COVID-19. The CDR3 loop is CASRKGLAQETQYF. The CDR3 DNA reads as TGTGCCAGCAGAAAGGGACTAGCCCAAGAGACCCAGTACTTC. The whole variable domain, filled in from reference TRBV7-9 and TRBJ2-5, reads DTGVSQNPRHKITKRGQNVTFRCDPISEHNRLYWYRQTLGQGPEFLTYFQNEAQLEKSRLLSDRFSAERPKGSFSTLEIQRTEQGDSAMYLCASRKGLAQETQYFGPGTRLLVL.